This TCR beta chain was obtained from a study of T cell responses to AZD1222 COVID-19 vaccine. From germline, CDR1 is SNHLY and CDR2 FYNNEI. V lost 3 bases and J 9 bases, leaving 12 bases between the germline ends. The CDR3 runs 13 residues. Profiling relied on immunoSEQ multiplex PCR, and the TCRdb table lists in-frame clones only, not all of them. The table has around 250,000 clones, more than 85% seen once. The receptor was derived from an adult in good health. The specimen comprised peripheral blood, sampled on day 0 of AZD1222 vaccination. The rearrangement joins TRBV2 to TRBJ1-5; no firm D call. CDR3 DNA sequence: TGTGCCAGCAGTGACCAGACGCCTGGGCCCCAGCATTTT. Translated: CASSDQTPGPQHF.